The rows below give T cell receptor beta chains drawn from one sample of a study of blood T cell repertoires in COVID-19. Using immunoSEQ multiplex PCR, the repertoire was profiled, and TCRdb retains in-frame clones only, with some absent. The sample yields roughly 40,000 clones, around 84% seen once. Sequencing was done on a sample of peripheral blood. Receptors were obtained from a man aged 65 to 85 with acute or convalescent COVID-19. The CDR3 runs from the conserved cysteine through the conserved F or W. The order of the fields is clone size, J gene, D gene, V gene, CDR3 protein, CDR3 DNA. D genes are given only for firm matches. Size tells how often a clone was seen (once, few, many) or the class of an expanded clone, and some rows leave it out.

size: -
J: TRBJ1-2
D: -
V: TRBV14
CDR3: CASSPLAVGGYTF
DNA: TGTGCCAGCAGCCCCCTAGCAGTTGGAGGCTACACCTTC

size: -
J: TRBJ1-1
D: TRBD1
V: TRBV14
CDR3: CASSQMAGQGNTEAFF
DNA: TGTGCCAGCAGCCAAATGGCCGGACAGGGGAACACTGAAGCTTTCTTT

size: -
J: TRBJ2-1
D: TRBD1
V: TRBV12-3/TRBV12-4
CDR3: CASSRRGQREQFF
DNA: TGTGCCAGCAGTCGAAGGGGGCAGAGAGAGCAGTTCTTC

size: many
J: TRBJ1-3
D: -
V: TRBV7-9
CDR3: CASSLYRGRNTIYF
DNA: TGTGCCAGCAGCCTATATCGTGGTCGAAACACCATATATTTT

size: once
J: TRBJ1-2
D: -
V: TRBV21-1
CDR3: CASSKDGGSYGYTF
DNA: TGTGCCAGCAGCAAAGATGGAGGATCCTATGGCTACACCTTC

size: -
J: TRBJ1-2
D: -
V: TRBV7-9
CDR3: CASDPRGGQGYGYTF
DNA: TGTGCCAGCGACCCTCGCGGTGGCCAGGGCTATGGCTACACCTTC

size: -
J: TRBJ2-3
D: -
V: TRBV12-3/TRBV12-4
CDR3: CASSFRDTQYF
DNA: TGTGCCAGCAGTTTTCGAGATACGCAGTATTTT

size: -
J: TRBJ1-1
D: -
V: TRBV7-7
CDR3: CASSSQGGTEAFF
DNA: TGTGCCAGCAGCTCGCAAGGGGGCACTGAAGCTTTCTTT

size: -
J: TRBJ2-7
D: -
V: TRBV3-1/TRBV3-2
CDR3: CASSRLDSYEQYF
DNA: TGTGCCAGCAGCCGCCTGGACAGCTACGAGCAGTACTTC

size: -
J: TRBJ2-1
D: -
V: TRBV11-2
CDR3: CASSLERGNEQFF
DNA: TGTGCCAGCAGCTTAGAAAGGGGGAATGAGCAGTTCTTC

size: -
J: TRBJ2-7
D: -
V: TRBV18
CDR3: CASSPLVFPYEQYF
DNA: TGTGCCAGCTCACCACTCGTCTTCCCCTACGAGCAGTACTTC

size: -
J: TRBJ2-4
D: -
V: TRBV19
CDR3: CASSFLTGSKNIQYF
DNA: TGTGCCAGTAGTTTCCTGACAGGTTCCAAAAACATTCAGTACTTT

size: -
J: TRBJ2-5
D: TRBD1
V: TRBV2
CDR3: CASRTGLIGQETQYF
DNA: TGTGCCAGCAGGACAGGGCTGATCGGCCAAGAGACCCAGTACTTC

size: few
J: TRBJ2-7
D: TRBD1
V: TRBV5-1
CDR3: CASSVQGQGYEQYF
DNA: TGCGCCAGCAGCGTACAGGGGCAGGGTTACGAGCAGTACTTC

size: -
J: TRBJ1-2
D: TRBD1
V: TRBV24-1
CDR3: CATSDSFGLGQESYTF
DNA: TGTGCCACCAGTGATTCTTTCGGACTGGGACAGGAGAGCTACACCTTC

size: once
J: TRBJ1-6
D: TRBD1
V: TRBV5-5
CDR3: CASSFNRGNSPLHF
DNA: TGTGCCAGCAGCTTCAACAGGGGGAATTCACCCCTCCACTTT

size: -
J: TRBJ1-2
D: -
V: TRBV5-4
CDR3: CASISTDNYGYTF
DNA: TGTGCCAGCATATCGACAGACAACTATGGCTACACCTTC

size: -
J: TRBJ1-2
D: TRBD1
V: TRBV7-9
CDR3: CASSRTGDFGVQNYGYTF
DNA: TGTGCCAGCAGCCGAACAGGGGACTTTGGAGTCCAAAACTATGGCTACACCTTC

size: -
J: TRBJ2-1
D: -
V: TRBV4-2
CDR3: CASSHGLGRGTYNEQFF
DNA: TGTGCCAGCAGCCATGGCCTTGGGCGGGGTACCTACAATGAGCAGTTCTTC

size: -
J: TRBJ2-2
D: -
V: TRBV24-1
CDR3: CATSSGGELFF
DNA: TGTGCCACCAGTTCCGGGGGGGAGCTGTTTTTT

size: -
J: TRBJ2-2
D: TRBD2
V: TRBV5-1
CDR3: CASSRVGTSGTGELFF
DNA: TGCGCCAGCAGCAGGGTGGGGACTAGCGGCACCGGGGAGCTGTTTTTT

size: -
J: TRBJ1-1
D: TRBD1
V: TRBV6-5
CDR3: CASRDRVWGTEAFF
DNA: TGTGCCAGCAGAGACAGGGTTTGGGGCACTGAAGCTTTCTTT

size: -
J: TRBJ2-1
D: TRBD2
V: TRBV5-1
CDR3: CASIPPGLAGGAEQFF
DNA: TGCGCCAGCATCCCCCCCGGACTAGCGGGGGGGGCTGAGCAGTTCTTC

size: -
J: TRBJ2-3
D: TRBD2
V: TRBV7-3
CDR3: CASSLTGLAADTQYF
DNA: TGTGCCAGCAGCTTAACCGGACTAGCGGCAGATACGCAGTATTTT

size: -
J: TRBJ2-3
D: -
V: TRBV5-1
CDR3: CASSWRGAPTDTQYF
DNA: TGCGCCAGCAGCTGGAGGGGAGCCCCCACAGATACGCAGTATTTT

size: -
J: TRBJ2-7
D: -
V: TRBV5-4
CDR3: CASSRGQYEQYF
DNA: TGTGCCAGCAGCCGAGGACAATACGAGCAGTACTTC

size: -
J: TRBJ1-2
D: -
V: TRBV7-2
CDR3: CASSFLSGGDQGGYTF
DNA: TGTGCCAGCAGCTTTTTGTCGGGCGGGGACCAGGGAGGCTACACCTTC

size: -
J: TRBJ1-1
D: -
V: TRBV7-3
CDR3: CASRMEGNTEAFF
DNA: TGTGCCAGCAGGATGGAGGGGAACACTGAAGCTTTCTTT